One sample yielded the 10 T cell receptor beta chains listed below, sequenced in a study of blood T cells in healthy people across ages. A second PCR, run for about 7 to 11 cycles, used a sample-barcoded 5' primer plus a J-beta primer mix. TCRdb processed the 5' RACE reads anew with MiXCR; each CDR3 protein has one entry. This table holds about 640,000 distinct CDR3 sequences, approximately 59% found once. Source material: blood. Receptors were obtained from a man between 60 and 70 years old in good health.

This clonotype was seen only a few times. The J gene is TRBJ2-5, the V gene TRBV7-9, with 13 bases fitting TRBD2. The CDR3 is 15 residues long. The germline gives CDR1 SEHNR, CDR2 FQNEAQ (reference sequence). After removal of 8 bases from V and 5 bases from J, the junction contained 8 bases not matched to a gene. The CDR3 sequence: CASVTSGGASETQYF. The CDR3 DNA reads TGTGCCAGCGTCACTAGCGGGGGGGCCTCGGAGACCCAGTACTTC.

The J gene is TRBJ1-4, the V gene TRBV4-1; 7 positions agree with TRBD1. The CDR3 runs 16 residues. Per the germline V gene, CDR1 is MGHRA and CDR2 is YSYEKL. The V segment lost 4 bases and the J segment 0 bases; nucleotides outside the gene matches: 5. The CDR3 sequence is CASSRRGEATNEKLFF. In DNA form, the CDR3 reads TGCGCCAGCAGCCGCAGGGGGGAGGCAACTAATGAAAAACTGTTTTTT.

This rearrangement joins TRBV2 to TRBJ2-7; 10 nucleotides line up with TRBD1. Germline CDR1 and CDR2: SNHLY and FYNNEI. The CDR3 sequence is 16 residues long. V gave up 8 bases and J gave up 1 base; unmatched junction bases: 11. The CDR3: CASAGRAGQGSYEQYF. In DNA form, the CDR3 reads TGTGCCAGCGCAGGCCGCGCGGGACAGGGGTCCTACGAGCAGTACTTC.

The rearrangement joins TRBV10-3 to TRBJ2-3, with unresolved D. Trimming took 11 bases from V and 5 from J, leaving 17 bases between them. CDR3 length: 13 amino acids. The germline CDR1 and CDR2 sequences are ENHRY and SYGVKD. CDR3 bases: TGTGCCGCCTATGGAGCCCCGGGAGATACGCAGTATTTT. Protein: CAAYGAPGDTQYF.

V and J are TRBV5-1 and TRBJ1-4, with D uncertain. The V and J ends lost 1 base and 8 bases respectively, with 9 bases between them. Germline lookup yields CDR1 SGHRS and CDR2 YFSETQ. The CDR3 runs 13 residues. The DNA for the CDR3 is TGCGCCAGCAGCTTGTGGACGGCCGAAAAACTGTTTTTT. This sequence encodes CASSLWTAEKLFF.

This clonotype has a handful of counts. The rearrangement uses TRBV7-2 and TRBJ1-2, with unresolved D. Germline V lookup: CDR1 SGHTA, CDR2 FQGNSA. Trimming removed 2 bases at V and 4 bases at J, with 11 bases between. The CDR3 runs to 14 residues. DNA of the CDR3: TGTGCCAGCAGCTTACGTCAGGAGACCTATGGCTACACCTTC. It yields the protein CASSLRQETYGYTF.

In DNA form, the CDR3 reads TGTGCCAGCAGTTACTCTAACGCCGATAATTCACCCCTCCACTTT. Protein: CASSYSNADNSPLHF. J is TRBJ1-6 and V is TRBV6-5; D gene uncertain. CDR1 MNHEY and CDR2 SVGAGI come from the germline V gene. V gave up 0 bases and J gave up 5 bases, with 8 bases separating them. The CDR3 has 15 amino acids.

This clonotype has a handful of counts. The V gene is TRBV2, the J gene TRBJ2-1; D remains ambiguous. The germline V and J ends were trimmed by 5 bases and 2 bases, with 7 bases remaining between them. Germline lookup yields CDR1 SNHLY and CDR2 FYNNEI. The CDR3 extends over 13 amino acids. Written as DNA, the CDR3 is TGTGCCAGCAGTAGTGAACCCTACAATGAGCAGTTCTTC. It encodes CASSSEPYNEQFF.

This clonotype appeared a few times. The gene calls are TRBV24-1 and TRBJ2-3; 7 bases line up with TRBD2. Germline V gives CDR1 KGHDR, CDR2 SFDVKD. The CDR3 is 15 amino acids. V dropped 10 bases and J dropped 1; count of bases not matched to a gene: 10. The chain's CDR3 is CATPGSGEGTDTQYF. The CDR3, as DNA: TGTGCCACACCGGGCAGCGGGGAGGGCACAGATACGCAGTATTTT.

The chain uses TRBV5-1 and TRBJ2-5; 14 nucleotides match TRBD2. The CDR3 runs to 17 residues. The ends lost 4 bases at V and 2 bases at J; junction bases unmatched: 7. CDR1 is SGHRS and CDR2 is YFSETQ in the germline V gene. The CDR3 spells CASSLRTSGGTQETQYF. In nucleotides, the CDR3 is TGCGCCAGCAGCCTACGGACTAGCGGGGGGACTCAAGAGACCCAGTACTTC. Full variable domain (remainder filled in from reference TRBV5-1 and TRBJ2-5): KAGVTQTPRYLIKTRGQQVTLSCSPISGHRSVSWYQQTPGQGLQFLFEYFSETQRNKGNFPGRFSGRQFSNSRSEMNVSTLELGDSALYLCASSLRTSGGTQETQYFGPGTRLLVL.